Presented here are 32 T cell receptor beta chains from one specimen sequenced in a study of regulatory T cells in long-lasting Graves disease. Researchers made TCR beta libraries by using iRepertoire HTBI primers and running Arm-PCR on CDR3 regions. TCRdb processed the multiplex PCR reads anew with MiXCR; each CDR3 protein has one entry. The sample has approximately 440,000 distinct CDR3 sequences; around 20% are singletons. Time point meaning: persistent/refractory GD, antithyroid drugs over 5 years with positive TRAb. The TCR library was prepared using RNA isolated from PBMCs. The source material was peripheral blood mononuclear cells (PBMCs), sampled when the disease was refractory, from a patient treated with antithyroid drugs. These receptors all come from a female donor with Graves disease.

The chain couples TRBV6-2 or TRBV6-3 to TRBJ1-2; 10 bases fit TRBD1. Germline lookup yields CDR1 MNHEY and CDR2 SVGEGT. This CDR3 has 17 residues. Losses at the gene ends were 10 bases for V and 0 bases for J; bases not matched to a gene: 14. CDR3 coding DNA: TGTGCCACCCGGTCACCGGGACAGGGGATCCCTAACTATGGCTACACCTTC. Amino acids: CATRSPGQGIPNYGYTF.

The rearrangement joins TRBV27 to TRBJ2-2; 10 bases match TRBD2. The CDR3 covers 16 residues. CDR1 is MNHEY and CDR2 is SMNVEV in the germline V gene (reference sequence). The junction had 6 bases not matched to a gene; V was cut back by 7 bases and J by 1 base. Here the CDR3 reads CASKSTSGKNTGELFF. Written as DNA, the CDR3 is TGTGCCAGCAAATCAACTAGCGGGAAGAACACCGGGGAGCTGTTTTTT.

The CDR3 coding sequence is TGTGCCAGGGGAGACTTGGAGGTTAGCGGGATCCTTTTGGACGAGCAGTACTTC. As protein: CARGDLEVSGILLDEQYF. The gene calls are TRBV6-4 and TRBJ2-7; TRBD2 matches at 8 bases. This CDR3 region has 18 residues. Germline V CDR1 and CDR2: MRHNA, SNTAGT. The junction had 24 bases not matched to a gene; V was cut back by 9 bases and J by 5 bases.

The gene calls are TRBV2 and TRBJ2-7; D tentatively reads TRBD1 or TRBD2 (5 bases each). Per germline, CDR1 SNHLY and CDR2 FYNNEI. Trimming took off 2 bases at V and 2 bases at J, with 16 bases between the two ends. This CDR3 contains 16 residues. CDR3 DNA: TGTGCCAGCAGTGAACTGACGGGACGGCGAACCTACGAGCAGTACTTC. Translated, it gives CASSELTGRRTYEQYF.

This clonotype has more than one count but fewer than ten. The rearrangement joins TRBV20-1 to TRBJ2-7; 13 bases map to TRBD2. This CDR3 comprises 14 residues. V shed 5 bases, J shed 4 bases, and the junction held 5 bases outside the gene matches. Germline V gene lookup returns CDR1 DFQATT and CDR2 SNEGSKA (reference sequence). The DNA for the CDR3 is TGCAGTGCTGCGACTAGCGGGAGGACATACGAGCAGTACTTC. It specifies CSAATSGRTYEQYF.

This clonotype was counted many times. The chain carries TRBV28 and TRBJ2-7, with TRBD1 as a possible D gene (5 bases). There are 15 residues in the CDR3. V lost 4 bases, J lost 2 bases, and 15 bases lay in between. Looked up from germline, CDR1 is MDHEN and CDR2 is SYDVKM. The CDR3 nucleotides are TGTGCCAGCAGTTCCTCGAGACAGTGGACCTACGAGCAGTACTTC. This gives the protein CASSSSRQWTYEQYF.

V and J are TRBV6-2 or TRBV6-3 and TRBJ1-1; D uncertain. Deletions cut 2 bases from V and 3 bases from J, with 4 bases between. The CDR3 sequence is 12 residues long. Germline CDR1 is MNHEY and CDR2 is SVGEGT. The CDR3, as DNA: TGTGCCAGCAGTTACCTTTACACTGAAGCTTTCTTT. Translated, it gives CASSYLYTEAFF.

On this clonotype itself: A much larger clone differs from this one at a single base, so this may be a read error. This chain links TRBV12-3 or TRBV12-4 with TRBJ1-2; 8 nucleotides match TRBD1. The CDR3 is 15 residues long. V dropped 5 bases and J dropped 8; count of bases not matched to a gene: 13. The CDR3 bases are TGTGCCAGCAGTCTCGGACAGGGCTCCTTTTTCGGCTACACCTTC. It encodes CASSLGQGSFFGYTF.

This clonotype came up once. V is TRBV5-4 and J is TRBJ2-5; 13 bases are shared with TRBD2. V lost 4 bases, J lost 5 bases, and 8 bases stayed unmatched. The CDR3 is 16 residues long. The germline gives CDR1 SGHNT, CDR2 YYREEE (reference sequence). CDR3 sequence reads: CASSQGLAGELETQYF. CDR3 DNA sequence: TGTGCCAGCAGCCAAGGACTAGCGGGAGAGCTGGAGACCCAGTACTTC.

The chain's CDR3 is CASSVEGDGEAFF. CDR3 in DNA: TGTGCCAGCAGCGTAGAGGGGGACGGTGAAGCTTTCTTT. The chain is built from TRBV9 and TRBJ1-1; D perhaps matches TRBD1 (6 bases). Germline V gene lookup returns CDR1 SGDLS and CDR2 YYNGEE. Deletions cut 0 bases from V and 7 bases from J, with 10 bases between. CDR3 length: 13 residues.

The chain's CDR3 is CSVAGGTPYEQYF. The CDR3 DNA is TGCAGCGTAGCCGGGGGGACCCCCTACGAGCAGTACTTC. The J gene is TRBJ2-7, the V gene TRBV29-1; 7 nucleotides agree with TRBD2. V gave up 6 bases and J gave up 2 bases; unmatched junction bases: 7. CDR1 SQVTM and CDR2 ANQGSEA come from the germline V gene. The CDR3 runs to 13 residues.

This clonotype has only a few counts. The rearrangement uses TRBV14 and TRBJ1-6, with 9 bases identical to TRBD1. V shed 4 bases, J shed 4 bases, and the junction held 2 bases outside the gene matches. Germline V CDR1 and CDR2: SGHDN, FVKESK. The CDR3 is 15 amino acids. Written as DNA, the CDR3 is TGTGCCAGCAGCCGAGGACAGGGGTATAATTCACCCCTCCACTTT. Protein product: CASSRGQGYNSPLHF.

The table lists this clonotype with a few counts. This chain uses TRBV4-1 with TRBJ2-5, with D unclear. V was clipped by 3 bases and J by 2 bases, with 13 bases between them. The CDR3 consists of 15 residues. Germline CDR1 and CDR2: MGHRA and YSYEKL. CDR3: CASSHYRASQETQYF. CDR3 DNA: TGCGCCAGCAGCCATTACCGGGCCTCGCAAGAGACCCAGTACTTC.

The rearrangement links TRBV6-1 to TRBJ1-5; D perhaps matches TRBD1 (5 bases). The CDR3 totals 12 residues. The germline V gene encodes CDR1 MNHNS and CDR2 SASEGT. V gave up 7 bases and J gave up 6 bases, with 10 bases separating them. The CDR3 DNA reads as TGTGCCAGCACGGGGGAAACTCAGCCCCAGCATTTT. Translation gives CASTGETQPQHF.

The V call is TRBV28, the J call TRBJ1-1, with unresolved D. From germline, CDR1 is MDHEN and CDR2 SYDVKM. V lost 2 bases, J lost 4 bases, and 14 bases lay in between. CDR3 length equals 15 residues. The CDR3 here is CASSLMRGWGTEAFF. DNA for the CDR3: TGTGCCAGCAGTTTAATGCGTGGCTGGGGCACTGAAGCTTTCTTT. The complete variable domain, with remaining parts taken from reference TRBV28 and TRBJ1-1, reads DVKVTQSSRYLVKRTGEKVFLECVQDMDHENMFWYRQDPGLGLRLIYFSYDVKMKEKGDIPEGYSVSREKKERFSLILESASTNQTSMYLCASSLMRGWGTEAFFGQGTRLTVV.

This clonotype was seen at least ten times. The V gene is TRBV6-1, the J gene TRBJ2-2; 7 bases fit TRBD2. J lost 4 bases, V lost 6 bases, and 11 bases had no gene match. The CDR3 runs to 16 residues. The V gene's germline CDR1 is MNHNS and CDR2 SASEGT. CDR3 nucleotide sequence: TGTGCCAGCAGACCCCCGGCGGGAGTTGTCACCGGGGAGCTGTTTTTT. Its translation is CASRPPAGVVTGELFF.

This clonotype was found many times. The gene calls are TRBV28 and TRBJ2-7, with 7 positions matching TRBD1. With V trimmed by 7 bases and J by 6 bases, 15 bases remained unmatched. Per the germline V gene, CDR1 is MDHEN and CDR2 is SYDVKM. The CDR3 length is 15 residues. The CDR3, as DNA: TGTGCCAGCACCATCCCACGGACAGGTGGCGCCGAGCAGTACTTC. Protein: CASTIPRTGGAEQYF.

The chain is built from TRBV30 and TRBJ2-2; D gene unclear. CDR1 and CDR2 (germline): GTSNPN, SVGIG (reference sequence). The CDR3 is 14 residues long. Trimming took off 0 bases at V and 3 bases at J, with 8 bases between the two ends. Here the CDR3 reads CAWSVGRDTGELFF. The CDR3 DNA follows: TGTGCCTGGAGTGTTGGACGGGACACCGGGGAGCTGTTTTTT.

This clonotype has at least ten counts. The rearrangement uses TRBV20-1 and TRBJ2-5; TRBD2 matches 7 bases. The germline V gene encodes CDR1 DFQATT and CDR2 SNEGSKA (reference sequence). This CDR3 is 17 amino acids long. The V and J ends lost 0 bases and 2 bases, in that order; junction bases with no gene match: 12. CDR3 region: CSAREPAGLLLQETQYF. As DNA, the CDR3 is TGCAGTGCTAGAGAACCAGCGGGACTCCTCCTTCAAGAGACCCAGTACTTC.

This clonotype has a handful of counts. The chain employs TRBV30 and TRBJ1-5; no reliable D call. Germline loops: CDR1 GTSNPN, CDR2 SVGIG (reference sequence). This CDR3 has 13 amino acids. Trimming removed 2 bases from V and 3 bases from J, with 8 bases in between. CDR3 protein: CAWSPSPNQPQHF. DNA of the CDR3: TGTGCCTGGAGTCCATCCCCCAATCAGCCCCAGCATTTT. Based on the CDR3 plus reference TRBV30 and TRBJ1-5, the full variable domain is SQTIHQWPATLVQPVGSPLSLECTVEGTSNPNLYWYRQAAGRGLQLLFYSVGIGQISSEVPQNLSASRPQDRQFILSSKKLLLSDSGFYLCAWSPSPNQPQHFGDGTRLSIL.

This clonotype was found a few times. This chain links TRBV9 with TRBJ2-7, with 9 bases lining up with TRBD1. Per germline, CDR1 SGDLS and CDR2 YYNGEE. Losses at the gene ends were 0 bases for V and 6 bases for J; bases not matched to a gene: 4. This CDR3 region has 14 residues. The CDR3 protein is CASSVGLTGGEQYF. The CDR3 DNA reads TGTGCCAGCAGCGTAGGTCTGACAGGGGGCGAGCAGTACTTC. Supplemented by reference TRBV9 and TRBJ2-7, the full variable domain reads DSGVTQTPKHLITATGQRVTLRCSPRSGDLSVYWYQQSLDQGLQFLIQYYNGEERAKGNILERFSAQQFPDLHSELNLSSLELGDSALYFCASSVGLTGGEQYFGPGTRLTVT.

This clonotype was counted a single time. The chain couples TRBV5-1 to TRBJ2-5, with 13 nucleotides matching TRBD2. The V and J ends lost 6 bases and 5 bases, in that order; junction bases with no gene match: 19. Germline V CDR1 and CDR2: SGHRS, YFSETQ. The CDR3 sequence is 19 residues long. CDR3 loop: CASKPLGLAGESDWETQYF. CDR3 nucleotides: TGCGCCAGCAAACCCCTTGGACTAGCGGGAGAATCTGACTGGGAGACCCAGTACTTC.

The rearrangement joins TRBV18 to TRBJ1-5; D call uncertain. V shed 8 bases and J shed 2 bases, with 16 bases lying between them. The CDR3 runs 15 residues. Germline V gives CDR1 KGHSH, CDR2 LQKENI. The CDR3 here is CASSPPGTGNQPQHF. For the CDR3, the DNA is TGTGCCAGCAGCCCCCCCGGAACGGGCAATCAGCCCCAGCATTTT. The variable domain in full, with the rest retrieved from reference TRBV18 and TRBJ1-5, is NAGVMQNPRHLVRRRGQEARLRCSPMKGHSHVYWYRQLPEEGLKFMVYLQKENIIDESGMPKERFSAEFPKEGPSILRIQQVVRGDSAAYFCASSPPGTGNQPQHFGDGTRLSIL.

Worth noting for this clonotype: A much larger clone lies a single base off, so this may be a read error. This chain connects TRBV7-2 to TRBJ1-3; D perhaps matches TRBD1 (5 bases). V was cut by 5 bases and J by 0 bases, with 8 bases left in between. The germline gives CDR1 SGHTA, CDR2 FQGNSA. The CDR3 covers 14 residues. CDR3 residues: CASSHDSSGNTIYF. Written as DNA, the CDR3 is TGTGCCAGCAGCCACGACAGCTCTGGAAACACCATATATTTT.

CDR3 coding DNA: TGCAGTGCTAGAGTTCCTCTCACAGATACGCAGTATTTT. Amino acid sequence: CSARVPLTDTQYF. This chain joins TRBV20-1 and TRBJ2-3; D is unclear. CDR1 and CDR2 (germline): DFQATT, SNEGSKA (reference sequence). CDR3 length equals 13 residues. The V gene lost 1 base and the J gene lost 2 bases, with 7 bases spanning the gap.

This chain's CDR3 is CAWTIGLYNSPLHF. Here the CDR3 DNA reads TGTGCCTGGACCATTGGATTGTATAATTCACCCCTCCACTTT. This chain joins TRBV30 and TRBJ1-6; no reliable D call. Trimming cost V 4 bases and J 4 bases, with 11 bases left between them. Germline V gives CDR1 GTSNPN, CDR2 SVGIG (reference sequence). The CDR3 is made up of 14 amino acids.

V usage is TRBV20-1 and J usage is TRBJ2-7, with D maybe TRBD1 (6 bases). The CDR3 contains 15 residues. Germline V gene sequence: CDR1 DFQATT, CDR2 SNEGSKA (reference sequence). V gave up 6 bases and J gave up 3 bases, with 21 bases separating them. The CDR3 is CSAKETGQYGYEQYF. CDR3 in DNA: TGCAGTGCCAAAGAAACAGGGCAGTACGGCTACGAGCAGTACTTC.

J is TRBJ1-1 and V is TRBV30; D is unclear. CDR1 GTSNPN and CDR2 SVGIG come from the germline V gene (reference sequence). V was clipped by 4 bases and J by 0 bases, with 15 bases between them. CDR3 length equals 15 residues. The CDR3 loop reads CAWKEKPPMNTEAFF. CDR3 sequence (DNA): TGTGCCTGGAAAGAAAAGCCTCCCATGAACACTGAAGCTTTCTTT. The whole variable domain, remainder taken from reference TRBV30 and TRBJ1-1, is SQTIHQWPATLVQPVGSPLSLECTVEGTSNPNLYWYRQAAGRGLQLLFYSVGIGQISSEVPQNLSASRPQDRQFILSSKKLLLSDSGFYLCAWKEKPPMNTEAFFGQGTRLTVV.

This clonotype has a handful of counts. The V gene is TRBV5-5, the J gene TRBJ2-7, with D possibly being TRBD1 (6 bases). V lost 1 base, J lost 7 bases, and 15 bases lay in between. This CDR3 comprises 14 residues. Germline-derived CDR1 and CDR2 are SGHKS and YYEKEE (reference sequence). CDR3 sequence reads: CASSLYRIQGEQYF. The DNA of the CDR3 is TGTGCCAGCAGCTTGTACAGGATCCAGGGGGAGCAGTACTTC.

The V gene is TRBV7-2, the J gene TRBJ2-7; 11 nucleotides agree with TRBD2. This CDR3 region has 13 residues. Trimming cost V 7 bases and J 3 bases; bases outside gene matches: 2. Germline V gene lookup returns CDR1 SGHTA and CDR2 FQGNSA. The CDR3 coding sequence is TGTGCCAGCAAGACTAGCGGGGACTACGAGCAGTACTTC. Translating gives CASKTSGDYEQYF.

This chain joins TRBV18 and TRBJ2-7; D uncertain. Trimming pared 3 bases from V and 5 bases from J, leaving 8 bases between. The CDR3 loop spans 12 amino acids. Germline V gene lookup returns CDR1 KGHSH and CDR2 LQKENI. The CDR3 nucleotides are TGTGCCAGCTCACCGTTTAGGGACGAGCAGTACTTC. Protein: CASSPFRDEQYF.

The chain carries TRBV6-5 and TRBJ2-7; 8 positions agree with TRBD1. The junction had 8 bases not matched to a gene; V was cut back by 4 bases and J by 3 bases. The CDR3 runs to 15 residues. Germline V CDR1 and CDR2: MNHEY, SVGAGI. CDR3 sequence: CASSWGTGTGYEQYF. The CDR3 coding sequence is TGTGCCAGCAGTTGGGGAACCGGGACAGGCTACGAGCAGTACTTC.